This TCR beta chain is drawn from a study of blood T cell repertoires in COVID-19. Turning to the study itself: Samples came from the United States, Italy and Spain, spanning acute and convalescent COVID-19. T cells, B-cell-depleted T cells, or PBMCs provided the cDNA or gDNA that served as material.

Germline V gives CDR1 LNHDA, CDR2 SQIVND (reference sequence). This CDR3 region has 15 residues. As concerns this clone: One end of the junction fails to match germline, which may point to a read error.

In the original analysis: Amplification of reference gene primers provided the estimated nucleated cell counts. TCRdb keeps only in-frame clones here, not all; method: immunoSEQ multiplex PCR. V and J calls and clone size are given by that table; D and trimming were obtained from the DNA. The sample shows fewer than 50,000 clones, 81% of them seen only once. The specimen sequenced was peripheral blood. This TCR derives from a man in his forties with active or convalescent COVID-19. The chain uses TRBV19 and TRBJ1-2; perhaps TRBD1 as D (5 bases). CDR3 loop: CATSITYGGGYGYTF. In DNA, the CDR3 is TGTGCCACTAGTATTACCTACGGGGGGGGCTATGGCTACACCTTC.